This TCR beta chain was sequenced during a study of Graves' ophthalmopathy and Graves' hyperthyroidism. In germline, CDR1 is SEHNR, CDR2 FQNEAQ (reference sequence). CDR3 length equals 16 residues. V gave up 2 bases and J gave up 1 base, with 14 bases separating them. Notes on this clonotype: Antigen specificity is unknown.

Orbital computed tomography and thyroid ultrasound, along with TRAb, serum thyroxine and clinical symptoms, underpinned diagnosis. From RNA, the CDR3 regions of TCR beta chains were amplified and sequenced. HTBI primers primed a first-round RT-PCR, and a second-round multiplex PCR followed. Each CDR3 protein gets one entry after TCRdb re-called the multiplex PCR reads with MiXCR. The data contain some 750,000 distinct CDR3 sequences, around 40% of them seen just once; the ten biggest clones take up 40% to 45%. The study, taken as a whole, reports: Among thyroid clonotypes expanded above 0.001 frequency, most also appeared in blood. With about 87% sensitivity and over 65% specificity, a 13-signature model separated ophthalmopathy from stable hyperthyroidism.

The chain couples TRBV7-9 to TRBJ1-1; maybe TRBD1 (5 bases). The specimen was peripheral blood. This receptor was obtained from an adult man with Graves' ophthalmopathy. The CDR3 DNA is TGTGCCAGCAGCTTAAATAGGGGCACAGGGAACACTGAAGCTTTCTTT. Translation: CASSLNRGTGNTEAFF.